Below, one T cell receptor beta chain is given with its context. This specimen comes from a study of blood T cell repertoires in COVID-19. The overall study: Material from acute and convalescent COVID-19 was sourced from the United States, Italy and Spain. From T cells, B-cell-depleted T cells, or PBMCs came the material, which was cDNA or gDNA.

Authors' data handling: Amplifying reference gene primers gave estimates of nucleated cell counts. Sequenced by immunoSEQ multiplex PCR; TCRdb stores in-frame clones only, minus some. V and J calls and clone size are given by that table; D and trimming were obtained from the DNA. This sample has 100,000 to 120,000 clones, with around 82% found just once. The V and J ends lost 0 bases and 6 bases, in that order; junction bases with no gene match: 5. Germline V gene sequence: CDR1 LGHNA, CDR2 YNFKEQ. The CDR3 spans 15 residues. The chain joins TRBV4-2 to TRBJ1-1, with 9 bases fitting TRBD1. Source material: peripheral blood. This clonotype originated in a woman in her sixties or seventies with acute or convalescent COVID-19. The CDR3, as DNA: TGTGCCAGCAGCCAAGATCGGGACAGGGACGCTGAAGCTTTCTTT. Protein sequence: CASSQDRDRDAEAFF.